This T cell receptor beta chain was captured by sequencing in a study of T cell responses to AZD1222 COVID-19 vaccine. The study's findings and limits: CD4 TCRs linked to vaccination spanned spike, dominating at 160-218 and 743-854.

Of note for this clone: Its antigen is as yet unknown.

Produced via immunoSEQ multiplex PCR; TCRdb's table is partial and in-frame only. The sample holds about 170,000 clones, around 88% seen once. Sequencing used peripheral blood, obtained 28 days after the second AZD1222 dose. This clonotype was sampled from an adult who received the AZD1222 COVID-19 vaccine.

The CDR3 is CASSDTGGPYGYTF. The CDR3 DNA reads TGTGCCAGCAGCGACACAGGGGGTCCCTATGGCTACACCTTC. J is TRBJ1-2 and V is TRBV14, with 8 nucleotides matching TRBD1. V lost 5 bases, J lost 4 bases, and 6 bases stayed unmatched. Germline CDR1 is SGHDN and CDR2 is FVKESK. CDR3 length: 14 residues.